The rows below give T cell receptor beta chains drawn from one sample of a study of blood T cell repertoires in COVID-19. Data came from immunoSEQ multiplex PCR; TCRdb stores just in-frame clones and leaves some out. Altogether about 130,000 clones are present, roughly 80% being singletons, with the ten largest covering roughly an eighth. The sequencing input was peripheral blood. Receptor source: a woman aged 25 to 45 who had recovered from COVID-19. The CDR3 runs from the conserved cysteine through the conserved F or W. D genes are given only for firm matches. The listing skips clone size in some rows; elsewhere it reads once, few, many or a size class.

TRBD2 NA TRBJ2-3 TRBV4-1 TGCGCCAGCAGCCAAGAGGCGGGGGGGCCAGGAGATACGCAGTATTTT CASSQEAGGPGDTQYF
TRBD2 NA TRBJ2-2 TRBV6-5 TGTGCCAGCAGGGGACGACTAGCGGGGCACGGGGAGCTGTTTTTT CASRGRLAGHGELFF
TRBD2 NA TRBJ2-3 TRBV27 TGTGCCAGCAGACTCAGACTAGCGGGAGACACAGATACGCAGTATTTT CASRLRLAGDTDTQYF
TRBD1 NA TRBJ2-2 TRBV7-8 TGTGCCAGCAGCGGGTGGACAGGGCCAAACACCGGGGAGCTGTTTTTT CASSGWTGPNTGELFF
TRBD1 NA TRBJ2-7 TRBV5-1 TGCGCCAGCAGCTTGCCGAACGACGGACAGGGCTCCTACGAGCAGTACTTC CASSLPNDGQGSYEQYF
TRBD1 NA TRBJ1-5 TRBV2 TGTGCCAGCAGTGCGACAGGGCGCAATCAGCCCCAGCATTTT CASSATGRNQPQHF
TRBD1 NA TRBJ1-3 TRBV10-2 TGCGCCAGCAGTCTAGGACAGGAGCCTGGAAACACCATATATTTT CASSLGQEPGNTIYF
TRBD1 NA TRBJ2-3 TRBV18 TGTGCCAGCTCACCACCCTACATGGGACAGCTCGGAGATACGCAGTATTTT CASSPPYMGQLGDTQYF
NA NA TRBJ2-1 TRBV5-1 TGCGCCAGCACCCTGGACAGCTACAATGAGCAGTTCTTC CASTLDSYNEQFF
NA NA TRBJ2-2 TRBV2 TGTGCCAGTAACGGCGGTTACGCGAACACCGGGGAGCTGTTTTTT CASNGGYANTGELFF
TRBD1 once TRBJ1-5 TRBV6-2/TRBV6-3 TGTGCCAGCAGCCGAAACCGGGACAGGGCGAATCAGCCCCAGCATTTT CASSRNRDRANQPQHF
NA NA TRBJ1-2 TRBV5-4 TGTGCCAGCAGGAGATTCGGAGAAAACTATGGCTACACCTTC CASRRFGENYGYTF
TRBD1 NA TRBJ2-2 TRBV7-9 TGTGCCAGCAGCCCGGACAGGGTAGGATACACCGGGGAGCTGTTTTTT CASSPDRVGYTGELFF
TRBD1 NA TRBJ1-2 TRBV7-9 TGTGCCAGCAGCCCTAAGACAGGGGAGGGCTATGGCTACACCTTC CASSPKTGEGYGYTF
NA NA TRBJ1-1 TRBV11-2 TGTGCCAGCAGCCCCAGACGAAGCGTCGTGAACACTGAAGCTTTCTTT CASSPRRSVVNTEAFF
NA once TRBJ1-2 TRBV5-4 TGTGCCAGCAGCTTGGTCAGTACGAACTATGGCTACACCTTC CASSLVSTNYGYTF
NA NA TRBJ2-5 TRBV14 TGTGCCAGCAGCCATGGCGAGGGAGTGGAGGGGACAGAGACCCAGTACTTC CASSHGEGVEGTETQYF
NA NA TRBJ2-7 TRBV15 TGTGCCACCAGTCGGGGAGAGCACGGCGAGCAGTACTTC CATSRGEHGEQYF
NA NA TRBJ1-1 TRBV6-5 TGTGCCAGCAGTTACGATCCGGGGGAAAGGAACACTGAAGCTTTCTTT CASSYDPGERNTEAFF
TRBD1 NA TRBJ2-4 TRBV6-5 TGTGCCAGCAGTTTCGGACAGGGGATAAACATTCAGTACTTC CASSFGQGINIQYF
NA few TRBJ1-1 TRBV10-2 TGCGCCAGCAGTGAGACGGTGAACACTGAAGCTTTCTTT CASSETVNTEAFF